What follows is one T cell receptor beta chain and its context. Its ends do not fully match the called genes, so a read error is possible. The data belong to a study of glioma-infiltrating T cells. CDR3 length: 14 amino acids. CDR1 and CDR2 from the germline V gene are MDHEN and SYDVKM. Amplification of TCR alpha and beta CDR3 regions from RNA used iRepertoire nested multiplex PCR. Each CDR3 protein is one row after TCRdb ran MiXCR on the multiplex PCR reads. The repertoire consists of 100,000 to 150,000 distinct CDR3 sequences, with less than 30% occurring once and the leading ten covering nearly 15%.

Sequenced material: glioma tissue, nonneoplastic brain tissue, or PBMCs (not recorded which). The chain uses TRBV28 and TRBJ1-2; weak D call: TRBD1 (5 bases). This clonotype originated in a human donor with low-grade glioma or glioblastoma, undergoing nonglioma brain surgery, or in good health (not recorded which). CDR3 region: CAAAQQVTKYGYTF. CDR3 nucleotide sequence: TGTGCCGCCGCACAACAGGTTACTAAATATGGCTACACCTTC.